Listed here are 24 T cell receptor beta chains from one sample, sequenced in a study of T cells expressing NK-cell markers. TCRdb reprocessed the 5' RACE reads and reports one entry per CDR3 protein, with no DNA. The listing contains approximately 110,000 distinct CDR3 sequences. The sequenced material came from blood T cells: a sorted CD56 or NKG2C T cell subset, CD4+ or CD8+ T cells, or bulk PBMC T cells (not recorded which). The source of these receptors is a woman between 18 and 70 years old in good health.

This sequence joins TRBV7-8 and TRBJ1-2; TCRdb returns TRBD1, unconfirmable since there is no DNA. This CDR3 has 11 residues. The germline V gene encodes CDR1 SGHVS and CDR2 FQNEAQ. This CDR3 is CASSSQGGYTF.

The chain has TRBV27 and TRBJ2-7; TCRdb's D call, TRBD2, is unchecked because there is no DNA. Germline V CDR1 and CDR2: MNHEY, SMNVEV (reference sequence). The length of the CDR3 is 13 residues. CDR3 in amino acids: CGVGWGGSYEQYF.

CDR3: CASSFSPSGANVLTF. The chain carries TRBV7-8 and TRBJ2-6. This CDR3 region has 15 residues. Germline V lookup: CDR1 SGHVS, CDR2 FQNEAQ.

The chain carries TRBV12-3 or TRBV12-4 and TRBJ1-1; TCRdb's D call of TRBD1 is untestable without DNA. This CDR3 is built from 14 residues. CDR3 in amino acids: CASSWGRGGTEAFF.

This sequence joins TRBV6-4 and TRBJ2-1. Germline lookup yields CDR1 MRHNA and CDR2 SNTAGT. The CDR3 length is 13 residues. The chain's CDR3 is CASSDLPHNEQFF.

The chain couples TRBV27 to TRBJ1-1. The germline CDR1 and CDR2 sequences are MNHEY and SMNVEV (reference sequence). The CDR3 has 11 amino acids. The CDR3 spells CASTVGTEAFF.

The chain couples TRBV12-3 or TRBV12-4 to TRBJ1-2; TCRdb outputs TRBD1, but without DNA this stays unchecked. The CDR3 consists of 14 residues. CDR3 loop: CASTGTPGLGGYTF.

The V call is TRBV29-1, the J call TRBJ2-7; TCRdb names TRBD2, which stays unverified in the absence of DNA. In germline, CDR1 is SQVTM, CDR2 ANQGSEA. This CDR3 region has 11 residues. CDR3: CSAIVRAEQYF.

The rearrangement uses TRBV12-3 or TRBV12-4 and TRBJ2-5; TCRdb designates TRBD1, a call that cannot be tested without DNA. This CDR3 contains 14 residues. The CDR3 here is CASSFPGGRETQYF.

V gene TRBV19 combines with J gene TRBJ2-1; TCRdb designates TRBD1, a call that cannot be tested without DNA. CDR1 is LNHDA and CDR2 is SQIVND in the germline V gene (reference sequence). The CDR3 covers 12 residues. CDR3 region: CASSMPGDEQFF.

The chain has TRBV15 and TRBJ2-1; without DNA, the TCRdb call of TRBD2 cannot be checked. The CDR3 has 19 residues. CDR1 and CDR2 (germline): LNHNV, YYDKDF (reference sequence). CDR3 protein: CATSSTGLAGSRGGNEQFF. Full variable domain (outside the CDR3, taken from reference TRBV15 and TRBJ2-1): DAMVIQNPRYQVTQFGKPVTLSCSQTLNHNVMYWYQQKSSQAPKLLFHYYDKDFNNEADTPDNFQSRRPNTSFCFLDIRSPGLGDTAMYLCATSSTGLAGSRGGNEQFFGPGTRLTVL.

This chain connects TRBV12-3 or TRBV12-4 to TRBJ1-6. This CDR3 has 12 residues. The CDR3 reads CASRLARSPLHF.

The J gene is TRBJ1-2, the V gene TRBV7-3; TCRdb selects TRBD1, and the lack of DNA leaves this call unchecked. This CDR3 contains 14 residues. CDR1 is SGHTA, CDR2 FQGTGA, per germline. The CDR3 loop reads CASSFGTGADGYTF.

The chain couples TRBV12-5 to TRBJ1-5; TCRdb gives TRBD1 as the D gene, but with no DNA this cannot be confirmed. Germline CDR1 LGHNT, CDR2 FRNRAP. CDR3 length: 14 amino acids. The CDR3 sequence is CASTGGGGNQPQHF.

The CDR3 protein is CASSVGGGPAGETQYF. The gene calls are TRBV9 and TRBJ2-5; TCRdb outputs TRBD1, but without DNA this stays unchecked. In germline, CDR1 is SGDLS, CDR2 YYNGEE. This CDR3 is built from 16 residues.

V gene TRBV15 combines with J gene TRBJ2-3; TCRdb reports TRBD1, a call that lacks DNA to check it against. CDR3 length: 13 residues. Germline CDR1 is LNHNV and CDR2 is YYDKDF (reference sequence). The CDR3 reads CATSEGRPDTQYF.

The V call is TRBV6-2 or TRBV6-3, the J call TRBJ2-1; TCRdb picks TRBD2, but there is no DNA to check that call. This CDR3 has 17 residues. In germline, CDR1 is MNHEY, CDR2 SVGEGT. The CDR3 is CASSYFRLAANYNEQFF.

The chain combines TRBV12-3 or TRBV12-4 with TRBJ2-4. This CDR3 spans 15 amino acids. The CDR3 protein is CASSLYSGAKNIQYF.

The J gene is TRBJ2-3, the V gene TRBV28; TCRdb proposes TRBD1, but this gene call is untestable without DNA. The CDR3 is made up of 14 amino acids. Germline CDR1 is MDHEN and CDR2 is SYDVKM. The CDR3: CASSLQGHTDTQYF.

The rearrangement joins TRBV7-7 to TRBJ2-3. Germline V gene lookup returns CDR1 SSHAT and CDR2 FNYEAQ (reference sequence). This CDR3 comprises 11 residues. CDR3 loop: CASSFINTQYF. The full variable domain, completed using reference TRBV7-7 and TRBJ2-3, is GAGVSQSPRYKVTKRGQDVTLRCDPISSHATLYWYQQALGQGPEFLTYFNYEAQPDKSGLPSDRFSAERPEGSISTLTIQRTEQRDSAMYRCASSFINTQYFGPGTRLTVL.

The chain uses TRBV12-3 or TRBV12-4 and TRBJ2-1. The CDR3 consists of 11 residues. CDR3 loop: CASTFSVEQFF.

The chain carries TRBV29-1 and TRBJ2-1; TCRdb proposes TRBD2, but this gene call is untestable without DNA. This CDR3 spans 14 amino acids. CDR1 and CDR2 (germline): SQVTM, ANQGSEA. This CDR3 is CSASSMGLPFEQFF.

The chain combines TRBV2 with TRBJ2-1; TCRdb selects TRBD1, and the lack of DNA leaves this call unchecked. Germline V gene data show CDR1 as SNHLY and CDR2 as FYNNEI. The CDR3 has 17 residues. The CDR3 loop is CASSSIPGGPPNNEQFF.

The V gene is TRBV29-1, the J gene TRBJ1-1; TCRdb reports TRBD1, a call that lacks DNA to check it against. This CDR3 is 11 amino acids long. The germline CDR1 and CDR2 sequences are SQVTM and ANQGSEA. Here the CDR3 reads CSVRLWGEAFF.